The subject of this entry is one T cell receptor (beta chain). Its antigen is unknown. The table came from immunoSEQ multiplex PCR; TCRdb's copy has only in-frame clones and leaves some out. The sample contains around 260,000 clones, more than 85% of which appear only once. The source of the sample is a study of T cell responses to AZD1222 COVID-19 vaccine. Study context: The analysis combined second doses at about 4 or about 12 weeks.

Study-level results: The span of vaccine-associated CD4 TCRs extended across spike, with dominance at 160-218 and 743-854. Donor demographics were predominantly white British with a female majority; clonal diversity may be underestimated. Nearly half of spike-specific TCRs reportedly target unmutated variant regions.

CDR3 length: 15 residues. Germline V gives CDR1 MNHEY, CDR2 SVGAGI. Germline trimming cut 6 bases from V and 6 bases from J; bases unmatched to any gene: 12. The chain joins TRBV6-5 to TRBJ2-7; 9 bases agree with TRBD1. This sample comprised peripheral blood, obtained on day 0 of AZD1222 vaccination. The TCR was taken from an adult in good health. The CDR3 coding sequence is TGTGCCAGCAGACCCGGTGGGACAGGGCCAACCGAGCAGTACTTC. Its translation is CASRPGGTGPTEQYF.